These 29 T cell receptor beta chains were all obtained from the same sample, sequenced in a study of T cell responses to AZD1222 COVID-19 vaccine. Assay used: immunoSEQ multiplex PCR; TCRdb lists only in-frame clones, some missing. The profile shows some 190,000 clones, around 88% of them singletons. This sample comprised peripheral blood, obtained on day 0 of AZD1222 vaccination. The receptors derive from an adult in good health.

The rearrangement joins TRBV21-1 to TRBJ2-7. TRBV21-1 is termed a pseudogene. There are 19 residues in the CDR3. CDR3 loop: CASSKRVALRTASSYEQYF. The CDR3 bases are TGTGCCAGCAGCAAACGTGTAGCCCTCCGGACGGCCTCATCCTACGAGCAGTACTTC.

This sequence joins TRBV7-2 and TRBJ1-1; D is ambiguous. Trimming pared 3 bases from V and 5 bases from J, leaving 10 bases between. Germline V gives CDR1 SGHTA, CDR2 FQGNSA. The CDR3 is made up of 13 amino acids. CDR3 sequence: CASSFSSATEAFF. CDR3 in DNA: TGTGCCAGCAGCTTTAGTTCAGCTACTGAAGCTTTCTTT.

This chain uses TRBV7-8 with TRBJ1-6; D not certain. CDR3 length equals 16 residues. Germline lookup yields CDR1 SGHVS and CDR2 FQNEAQ. Trimming took off 2 bases at V and 8 bases at J, with 16 bases between the two ends. The CDR3 protein is CASSLWFREGDSPLHF. The CDR3 DNA follows: TGTGCCAGCAGCTTATGGTTCCGGGAAGGAGATTCACCCCTCCACTTT.

The chain has TRBV18 and TRBJ2-1; TRBD2 is a possible D gene (5 bases). This CDR3 is 13 amino acids long. V lost 2 bases to trimming and J lost 3 bases, with 5 bases between them. The V gene's germline CDR1 is KGHSH and CDR2 LQKENI. The chain's CDR3 is CASSPTSYNEQFF. As DNA, the CDR3 is TGTGCCAGCTCACCAACTAGCTACAATGAGCAGTTCTTC.

This clone was counted only a few times. V usage is TRBV30 and J usage is TRBJ2-5, with 7 bases that match TRBD1. Trimming took 4 bases from V and 1 from J; bases not matched to a gene: 3. The CDR3 loop spans 13 amino acids. Looked up from germline, CDR1 is GTSNPN and CDR2 is SVGIG (reference sequence). The CDR3 coding sequence is TGTGCCTGGAATAGGGGGCGCCAAGAGACCCAGTACTTC. Encoded protein: CAWNRGRQETQYF.

The chain carries TRBV2 and TRBJ2-6; D remains ambiguous. Trimming cost V 5 bases and J 2 bases, with 10 bases left between them. The CDR3 runs 15 residues. In germline, CDR1 is SNHLY, CDR2 FYNNEI. Here the CDR3 DNA reads TGTGCCAGCAGTTCGGAGAGTACTGGGGCCAACGTCCTGACTTTC. This translates into CASSSESTGANVLTF.

The chain has TRBV24-1 and TRBJ1-2, with 9 bases that match TRBD1. Germline CDR1 is KGHDR and CDR2 is SFDVKD. J was trimmed by 3 bases and V by 10 bases; bases with no gene match: 11. The CDR3 runs 15 residues. The CDR3 DNA reads as TGTGCCACAAACTCAGGACAGGGGAGGGACTATGGCTACACCTTC. Its protein is CATNSGQGRDYGYTF.

This chain links TRBV20-1 with TRBJ2-5; 7 positions agree with TRBD1. The V and J ends lost 3 bases and 4 bases, in that order; junction bases with no gene match: 11. This CDR3 has 15 amino acids. Germline V gene lookup returns CDR1 DFQATT and CDR2 SNEGSKA (reference sequence). CDR3 loop: CSASSRQGLPETQYF. For the CDR3, the DNA is TGCAGTGCTAGTTCGAGACAGGGCCTCCCAGAGACCCAGTACTTC.

This chain uses TRBV6-2 or TRBV6-3 with TRBJ2-1; 9 bases line up with TRBD1. The V gene end was trimmed by 0 bases and the J gene end by 4 bases; junction bases not matched to a gene: 4. Germline V gene data show CDR1 as MNHEY and CDR2 as SVGEGT. The CDR3 is 16 amino acids. The CDR3 reads CASSYSSDRGYNEQFF. In nucleotides, the CDR3 is TGTGCCAGCAGTTACTCCTCGGACAGGGGATACAATGAGCAGTTCTTC.

The chain combines TRBV4-1 with TRBJ2-1, with 10 nucleotides matching TRBD2. V shed 0 bases, J shed 7 bases, and the junction held 6 bases outside the gene matches. CDR1 MGHRA and CDR2 YSYEKL come from the germline V gene. The CDR3 is 16 amino acids. In DNA form, the CDR3 reads TGCGCCAGCAGCCAAGAGTTAGCGGGGGGCCGGAATGAGCAGTTCTTC. This sequence encodes CASSQELAGGRNEQFF.

This clone was counted a few times. J is TRBJ1-5 and V is TRBV27; D is unclear. CDR1 and CDR2 from the germline V gene are MNHEY and SMNVEV (reference sequence). The CDR3 sequence is 14 residues long. The V gene lost 5 bases and the J gene lost 5 bases, with 13 bases spanning the gap. Here the CDR3 DNA reads TGTGCCAGCAGTAATAACCCTGGGGATCAGCCCCAGCATTTT. It specifies CASSNNPGDQPQHF.

The V gene is TRBV5-1, the J gene TRBJ2-5; D is unresolved. V was shortened by 0 bases and J by 5 bases, with 11 bases between the two germline ends. The germline CDR1 and CDR2 sequences are SGHRS and YFSETQ. The CDR3 runs 14 residues. CDR3 sequence: CASSLAAARETQYF. The CDR3 DNA reads TGCGCCAGCAGCTTGGCGGCAGCCCGCGAGACCCAGTACTTC. Combining the CDR3 with reference TRBV5-1 and TRBJ2-5 gives the whole variable domain KAGVTQTPRYLIKTRGQQVTLSCSPISGHRSVSWYQQTPGQGLQFLFEYFSETQRNKGNFPGRFSGRQFSNSRSEMNVSTLELGDSALYLCASSLAAARETQYFGPGTRLLVL.

This clone appeared a single time. This chain uses TRBV15 with TRBJ1-1; 8 bases line up with TRBD1. Germline CDR1 reads LNHNV; CDR2 reads YYDKDF (reference sequence). The V and J ends lost 3 bases and 3 bases, in that order; junction bases with no gene match: 12. The CDR3 contains 17 residues. The chain's CDR3 is CATSSPRTGSVDTEAFF. CDR3 bases: TGTGCCACCAGCAGCCCACGGACAGGGTCGGTGGACACTGAAGCTTTCTTT.

The gene calls are TRBV28 and TRBJ2-7; TRBD2 aligns across 8 bases. The CDR3 loop spans 14 amino acids. The germline CDR1 and CDR2 sequences are MDHEN and SYDVKM. Losses at the gene ends were 3 bases for V and 6 bases for J; bases not matched to a gene: 7. This CDR3 reads CASSFGSGGGEQYF. For the CDR3, the DNA is TGTGCCAGCAGTTTTGGCAGCGGGGGTGGCGAGCAGTACTTC.

This chain connects TRBV6-2 or TRBV6-3 to TRBJ2-7, with D hard to call. V lost 5 bases and J lost 2, with 7 bases in between. Germline V CDR1 and CDR2: MNHEY, SVGEGT. This CDR3 is built from 12 residues. The CDR3 DNA sequence: TGTGCCAGCAGTCCCGATGCCTACGAGCAGTACTTC. Its protein is CASSPDAYEQYF.

The chain links TRBV21-1 to TRBJ2-5; TRBD1, the D gene given by the table, was not confirmed from the DNA. TRBV21-1 is assigned pseudogene status. The CDR3 is 16 amino acids. In DNA form, the CDR3 reads TGTGCCAGCAGCAATGGGGGACAGGGGTGGGGAGAGACCCAGTACTTC. This sequence encodes CASSNGGQGWGETQYF.

This clone was seen a few times. The chain joins TRBV28 to TRBJ1-5; TRBD1 matches at 9 bases. CDR1 is MDHEN, CDR2 SYDVKM, per germline. The V and J ends lost 1 base and 5 bases, in that order; junction bases with no gene match: 3. The CDR3 runs to 15 residues. CDR3 amino acids: CASSLLGTGYQPQHF. The CDR3 nucleotides are TGTGCCAGCAGTTTATTAGGGACAGGGTATCAGCCCCAGCATTTT. Full variable domain (rest looked up from reference TRBV28 and TRBJ1-5): DVKVTQSSRYLVKRTGEKVFLECVQDMDHENMFWYRQDPGLGLRLIYFSYDVKMKEKGDIPEGYSVSREKKERFSLILESASTNQTSMYLCASSLLGTGYQPQHFGDGTRLSIL.

The V gene is TRBV12-3 or TRBV12-4, the J gene TRBJ1-5; no clear D gene. The CDR3 contains 13 residues. V was trimmed by 5 bases and J by 9 bases, leaving 14 bases between them. The CDR3 loop is CASSPIPWGPQHF. As DNA, the CDR3 is TGTGCCAGCAGTCCTATCCCCTGGGGGCCCCAGCATTTT.

The chain employs TRBV19 and TRBJ1-2; 9 bases match TRBD1. Germline CDR1 and CDR2: LNHDA and SQIVND (reference sequence). The ends lost 0 bases at V and 4 bases at J; junction bases unmatched: 3. CDR3 size: 15 residues. CDR3 protein: CASSIDRDRVYGYTF. The CDR3 nucleotides read TGTGCCAGTAGTATAGATCGGGACAGGGTCTATGGCTACACCTTC.

The chain uses TRBV3-1 (or the pseudogene TRBV3-2) and TRBJ1-1; D ambiguous. V dropped 1 base and J dropped 4 bases, with 10 bases sitting between them. The CDR3 runs to 14 residues. The V gene's germline CDR1 is LGHDT and CDR2 YNNKEL (reference sequence). CDR3 in DNA: TGTGCCAGCAGCCAAGTAATAGAGGGCACTGAAGCTTTCTTT. This gives the protein CASSQVIEGTEAFF.

V and J are TRBV21-1 and TRBJ1-4. TRBV21-1 is a listed pseudogene. This CDR3 is built from 13 residues. CDR3 nucleotide sequence: TGTGCCAGCACGCGGAGGGCAAATGAAAAACTGTTTTTT. This encodes CASTRRANEKLFF.

This clone has a handful of counts. The chain links TRBV14 to TRBJ1-1; D not certain. Per germline, CDR1 SGHDN and CDR2 FVKESK. The CDR3 spans 13 residues. V was pared by 5 bases and J by 1 base, with 8 bases between. This CDR3 reads CASSSTPNTEAFF. CDR3 DNA: TGTGCCAGCAGCTCTACACCGAACACTGAAGCTTTCTTT.

The chain is built from TRBV6-6 and TRBJ2-6, with D tentatively TRBD1 or TRBD2 (5 bases each). The CDR3 contains 17 residues. The germline gives CDR1 MNHNY, CDR2 SVGAGI (reference sequence). V lost 5 bases and J lost 0, with 14 bases in between. CDR3 nucleotides: TGTGCCAGCAGTCGACTACGGGGCTTCTCTGGGGCCAACGTCCTGACTTTC. This sequence encodes CASSRLRGFSGANVLTF.

The V gene is TRBV7-9, the J gene TRBJ1-6; D unresolved. The CDR3 contains 16 residues. The V gene's germline CDR1 is SEHNR and CDR2 FQNEAQ (reference sequence). Trimming stripped 2 bases from V and 7 bases from J, with 15 bases between. CDR3 amino acids: CASSLRAGLGNSPLHF. CDR3 DNA sequence: TGTGCCAGCAGCTTACGGGCGGGCCTTGGGAATTCACCCCTCCACTTT.

The gene calls are TRBV4-1 and TRBJ2-3, with D tentatively TRBD1 or TRBD2 (5 bases each). The CDR3 loop spans 16 amino acids. The germline V gene encodes CDR1 MGHRA and CDR2 YSYEKL. Trimming cost V 4 bases and J 0 bases, with 14 bases left between them. Here the CDR3 DNA reads TGCGCCAGCAGCCCCCACGGGGCGGATAGCACAGATACGCAGTATTTT. Amino acids: CASSPHGADSTDTQYF.

The chain combines TRBV15 with TRBJ1-4; tentative D call: TRBD1 (5 bases). The CDR3 has 17 amino acids. V was shortened by 1 base and J by 4 bases, with 16 bases between the two germline ends. CDR1 and CDR2 from the germline V gene are LNHNV and YYDKDF (reference sequence). Here the CDR3 DNA reads TGTGCCACCAGCAGAGGGAGGGGAGACGGATTTAATGAAAAACTGTTTTTT. Protein sequence: CATSRGRGDGFNEKLFF.

The rearrangement joins TRBV5-5 to TRBJ2-3; TRBD2 aligns across 8 bases. With 0 bases clipped from V and 7 bases from J, the junction kept 13 bases outside the gene matches. The CDR3 consists of 17 residues. The germline V gene encodes CDR1 SGHKS and CDR2 YYEKEE (reference sequence). The CDR3, as DNA: TGTGCCAGCAGCTTGGAGAGGGACACGGGGGGGCAGTATACGCAGTATTTT. Its protein product is CASSLERDTGGQYTQYF.

The J gene is TRBJ2-7, the V gene TRBV15; TRBD1 might be the D (5 bases). This CDR3 region has 16 residues. Looked up from germline, CDR1 is LNHNV and CDR2 is YYDKDF (reference sequence). Trimming pared 2 bases from V and 0 bases from J, leaving 14 bases between. This CDR3 is CATSRFSRVYSYEQYF. The CDR3 DNA sequence: TGTGCCACCAGCAGATTTAGCAGGGTTTACTCCTACGAGCAGTACTTC.

This chain uses TRBV5-1 with TRBJ2-1, with TRBD1 matching over 7 bases. The germline V gene has CDR1 SGHRS and CDR2 YFSETQ. The CDR3 is 15 residues long. Trimming at V came to 1 base and at J to 13 bases, leaving 14 bases not matched to a gene. CDR3 sequence: CASSLFGTELNGQFF. For the CDR3, the DNA is TGCGCCAGCAGCTTGTTCGGGACAGAACTTAATGGCCAGTTCTTC.